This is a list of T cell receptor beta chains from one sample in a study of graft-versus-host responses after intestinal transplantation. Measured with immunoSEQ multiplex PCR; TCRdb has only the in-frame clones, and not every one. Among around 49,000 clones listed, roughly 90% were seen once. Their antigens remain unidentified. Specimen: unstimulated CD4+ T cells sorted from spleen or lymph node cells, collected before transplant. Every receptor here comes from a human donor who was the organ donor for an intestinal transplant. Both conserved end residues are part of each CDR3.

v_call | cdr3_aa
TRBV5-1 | CASSLATRTASYNEQFF
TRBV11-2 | CASSLIGRAYEQYF
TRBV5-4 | CASSLATSGRGNEQFF
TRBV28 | CASSSGAGSPYGYTF
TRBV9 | CASGPSNYGYTF
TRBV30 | CAWSSVYGYTF
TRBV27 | CASSLSIRGVSNQPQHF
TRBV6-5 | CASSLRTGAYEQYF
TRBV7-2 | CASSFGTDEKLFF
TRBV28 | CASRGSGTGHSPLHF
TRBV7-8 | CASSPGTSGDQFF